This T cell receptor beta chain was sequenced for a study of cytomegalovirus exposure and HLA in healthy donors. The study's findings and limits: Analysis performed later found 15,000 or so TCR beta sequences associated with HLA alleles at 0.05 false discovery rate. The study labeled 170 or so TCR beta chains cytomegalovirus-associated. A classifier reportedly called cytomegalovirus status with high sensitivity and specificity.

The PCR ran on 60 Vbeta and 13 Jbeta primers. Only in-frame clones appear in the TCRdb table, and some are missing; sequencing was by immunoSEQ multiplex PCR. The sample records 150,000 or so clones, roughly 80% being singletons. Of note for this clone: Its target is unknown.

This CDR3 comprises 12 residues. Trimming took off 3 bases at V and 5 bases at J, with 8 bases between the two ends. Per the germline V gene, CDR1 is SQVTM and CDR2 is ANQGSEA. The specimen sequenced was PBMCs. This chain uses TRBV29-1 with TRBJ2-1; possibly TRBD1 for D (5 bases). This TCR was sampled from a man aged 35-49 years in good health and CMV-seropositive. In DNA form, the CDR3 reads TGCAGCGTTGAGAAGGGGAACAATGAGCAGTTCTTC. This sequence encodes CSVEKGNNEQFF.